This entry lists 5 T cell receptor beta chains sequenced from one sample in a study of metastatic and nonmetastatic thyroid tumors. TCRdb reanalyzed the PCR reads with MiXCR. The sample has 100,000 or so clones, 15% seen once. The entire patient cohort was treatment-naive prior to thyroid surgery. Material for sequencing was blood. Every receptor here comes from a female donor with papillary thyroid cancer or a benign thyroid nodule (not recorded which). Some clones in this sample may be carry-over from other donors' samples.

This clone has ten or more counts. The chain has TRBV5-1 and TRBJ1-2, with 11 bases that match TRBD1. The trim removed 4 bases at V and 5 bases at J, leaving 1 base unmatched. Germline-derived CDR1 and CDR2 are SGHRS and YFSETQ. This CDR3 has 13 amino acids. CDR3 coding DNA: TGCGCCAGCAGCGGACAGGGGGCGTATGGCTACACCTTC. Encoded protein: CASSGQGAYGYTF.

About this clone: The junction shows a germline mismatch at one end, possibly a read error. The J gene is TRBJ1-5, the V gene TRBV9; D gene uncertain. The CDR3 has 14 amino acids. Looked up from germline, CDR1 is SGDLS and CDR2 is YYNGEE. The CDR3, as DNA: TGTGCCATCAGCGTAGATATTGGAGATCAGCCCCAGCATTTT. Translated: CAISVDIGDQPQHF.

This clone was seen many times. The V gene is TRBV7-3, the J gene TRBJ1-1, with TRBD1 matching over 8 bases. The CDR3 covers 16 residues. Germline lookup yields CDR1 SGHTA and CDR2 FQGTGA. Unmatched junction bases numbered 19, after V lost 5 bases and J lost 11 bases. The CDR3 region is CASSTYRGYVLEEAFF. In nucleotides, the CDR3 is TGTGCCAGCAGCACCTACAGGGGGTACGTCCTTGAAGAGGCTTTCTTT. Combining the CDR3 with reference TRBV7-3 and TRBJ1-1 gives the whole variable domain GAGVSQTPSNKVTEKGKYVELRCDPISGHTALYWYRQSLGQGPEFLIYFQGTGAADDSGLPNDRFFAVRPEGSVSTLKIQRTERGDSAVYLCASSTYRGYVLEEAFFGQGTRLTVV.

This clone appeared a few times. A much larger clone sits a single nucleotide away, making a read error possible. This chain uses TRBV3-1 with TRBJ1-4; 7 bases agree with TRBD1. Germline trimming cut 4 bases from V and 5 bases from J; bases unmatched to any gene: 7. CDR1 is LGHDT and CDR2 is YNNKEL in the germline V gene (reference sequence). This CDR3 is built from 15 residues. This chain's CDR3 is CASSRGDRINEKLFF. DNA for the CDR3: TGTGCCAGCAGCCGAGGGGACAGAATAAATGAAAAACTGTTTTTT.

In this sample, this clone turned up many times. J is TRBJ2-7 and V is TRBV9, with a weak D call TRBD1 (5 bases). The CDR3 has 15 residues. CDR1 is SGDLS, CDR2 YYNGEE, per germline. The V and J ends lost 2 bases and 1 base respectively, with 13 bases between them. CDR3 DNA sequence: TGTGCCAGCAGCGTTACAGGTTCTTCTTCCTACGAGCAGTACTTC. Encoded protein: CASSVTGSSSYEQYF.